This T cell receptor beta chain stems from a study of blood T cells in healthy people across ages. Germline CDR1 and CDR2: LNHNV and YYDKDF (reference sequence). There are 15 residues in the CDR3. The germline V and J ends were trimmed by 0 bases and 3 bases, with 12 bases remaining between them. Next came a second PCR, run for about 6 to 11 cycles, which used a sample-barcoded 5' primer along with a J-beta primer mix. Each CDR3 protein gets one entry after TCRdb re-called the 5' RACE reads with MiXCR. The sample has about 680,000 distinct CDR3 sequences, about 52% seen once. This clonotype was seen once.

Sequences were obtained from blood. V usage is TRBV15 and J usage is TRBJ2-7; TRBD1 might be the D (5 bases). The receptor's source is a woman aged 60-75 years in good health. The CDR3 bases are TGTGCCACCAGCAGAGAGCAGGGTGTCAGCTACGAGCAGTACTTC. It yields the protein CATSREQGVSYEQYF.